The 22 T cell receptor beta chains presented below share a single source sample, sequenced in a study of blood T cell repertoires in COVID-19. The method was immunoSEQ multiplex PCR; TCRdb's version includes in-frame clones alone and lacks a portion of them. The sample includes approximately 68,000 clones, 87% of them seen just once. Sequencing was done on a sample of peripheral blood. These receptors originate from a man in his fifties or sixties with active COVID-19.

V usage is TRBV4-3 and J usage is TRBJ2-3; 10 bases match TRBD2. This CDR3 is built from 16 residues. The germline V gene has CDR1 LGHNA and CDR2 YSLEER. V trimming: 1 base; J trimming: 3 bases; junction bases outside the gene matches: 4. In nucleotides, the CDR3 is TGCGCCAGCAGCCAAGGAGCGGGAGGGCCGACAGATACGCAGTATTTT. This codes for CASSQGAGGPTDTQYF.

This chain joins TRBV5-6 and TRBJ1-2, with 7 bases lining up with TRBD1. CDR1 and CDR2 from the germline V gene are SGHDT and YYEEEE. There are 16 residues in the CDR3. The junction had 12 bases not matched to a gene; V was cut back by 1 base and J by 6 bases. CDR3 in DNA: TGTGCCAGCAGCTTGAATACAGGGGCGCTAAAAAATGGCTACACCTTC. It translates to CASSLNTGALKNGYTF.

This clone was picked up one time. The CDR3 coding sequence is TGCAGCGTCGCCCTGGGGGGGCTAGGGAACTATGGCTACACCTTC. It specifies CSVALGGLGNYGYTF. This rearrangement joins TRBV29-1 to TRBJ1-2, with a weak D call TRBD1 (6 bases). V was trimmed by 6 bases and J by 2 bases, leaving 19 bases between them. This CDR3 has 15 amino acids. From germline, CDR1 is SQVTM and CDR2 ANQGSEA. Supplemented by reference TRBV29-1 and TRBJ1-2, the full variable domain reads SAVISQKPSRDICQRGTSLTIQCQVDSQVTMMFWYRQQPGQSLTLIATANQGSEATYESGFVIDKFPISRPNLTFSTLTVSNMSPEDSSIYLCSVALGGLGNYGYTFGSGTRLTVV.

This chain links TRBV5-1 with TRBJ2-3; the match to TRBD2 covers 10 bases. Germline CDR1 is SGHRS and CDR2 is YFSETQ. After removal of 4 bases from V and 3 bases from J, the junction contained 14 bases not matched to a gene. The CDR3 is made up of 18 amino acids. This chain's CDR3 is CASSTAGSGGLGTDTQYF. CDR3 sequence (DNA): TGCGCCAGCAGCACCGCGGGTAGCGGGGGGTTGGGGACAGATACGCAGTATTTT.

This clone was found a few times. The rearrangement links TRBV19 to TRBJ1-2, with 7 bases fitting TRBD1. Germline CDR1 and CDR2: LNHDA and SQIVND (reference sequence). This CDR3 is 15 amino acids long. The junction had 10 bases not matched to a gene; V was cut back by 5 bases and J by 4 bases. The CDR3 protein is CASSVGQTLGYGYTF. CDR3 bases: TGTGCCAGTAGTGTGGGACAGACTCTCGGCTATGGCTACACCTTC.

The table lists this clone with a count of one. V is TRBV5-4 and J is TRBJ2-1, with 7 positions matching TRBD2. V shed 1 base and J 9 bases; nucleotides not matched to a gene: 4. The CDR3 is 13 amino acids. CDR1 SGHNT and CDR2 YYREEE come from the germline V gene (reference sequence). CDR3 bases: TGTGCCAGCAGCTTGCCGACTAGCTTTGAGCAGTTCTTC. Amino acids: CASSLPTSFEQFF. Full variable domain (rest looked up from reference TRBV5-4 and TRBJ2-1): ETGVTQSPTHLIKTRGQQVTLRCSSQSGHNTVSWYQQALGQGPQFIFQYYREEENGRGNFPPRFSGLQFPNYSSELNVNALELDDSALYLCASSLPTSFEQFFGPGTRLTVL.

The genes are TRBV11-2 and TRBJ1-2, with D possibly TRBD1 on 5 matching bases. V shed 1 base and J shed 5 bases, with 14 bases lying between them. The germline CDR1 and CDR2 sequences are SGHAT and FQNNGV. CDR3 size: 15 residues. DNA for the CDR3: TGTGCCAGCAGCTTAGTCGCGGACAAAGTTTATGGCTACACCTTC. This gives the protein CASSLVADKVYGYTF. The full variable domain, completed using reference TRBV11-2 and TRBJ1-2, is EAGVAQSPRYKIIEKRQSVAFWCNPISGHATLYWYQQILGQGPKLLIQFQNNGVVDDSQLPKDRFSAERLKGVDSTLKIQPAKLEDSAVYLCASSLVADKVYGYTFGSGTRLTVV.

V and J are TRBV27 and TRBJ2-2, with 7 bases identical to TRBD1. This CDR3 contains 14 residues. CDR1 is MNHEY, CDR2 SMNVEV, per germline (reference sequence). Trimming removed 4 bases from V and 4 bases from J; junction bases left unmatched: 3. CDR3 loop: CASSWDRFTGELFF. The CDR3 DNA reads as TGTGCCAGCAGTTGGGACAGATTCACCGGGGAGCTGTTTTTT.

V is TRBV30 and J is TRBJ1-3; TRBD1 might be the D (5 bases). Germline V lookup: CDR1 GTSNPN, CDR2 SVGIG (reference sequence). The CDR3 is made up of 12 amino acids. The V end was cut by 3 bases, the J end by 4 bases, with 7 bases between. Written as DNA, the CDR3 is TGTGCCTGGAGAGGGGCGGGAAACACCATATATTTT. This sequence encodes CAWRGAGNTIYF.

The chain links TRBV9 to TRBJ2-7, with 10 bases fitting TRBD1. With 0 bases clipped from V and 7 bases from J, the junction kept 13 bases outside the gene matches. The CDR3 sequence is 17 residues long. Germline-derived CDR1 and CDR2 are SGDLS and YYNGEE. This CDR3 is CASSVDPIGQGGREQYF. CDR3 DNA: TGTGCCAGCAGCGTAGACCCTATAGGACAGGGGGGAAGGGAGCAGTACTTC.

The chain carries TRBV5-1 and TRBJ1-6, with TRBD1 matching over 9 bases. This CDR3 contains 16 residues. The ends lost 0 bases at V and 5 bases at J; junction bases unmatched: 3. Germline loops: CDR1 SGHRS, CDR2 YFSETQ. CDR3 DNA: TGCGCCAGCAGCTTGGTGTGGACAGGGGATAATTCACCCCTCCACTTT. Amino acid sequence: CASSLVWTGDNSPLHF.

The chain uses TRBV6-1 and TRBJ2-7; D is perhaps TRBD2 (6 bases). The CDR3 length is 18 residues. From germline, CDR1 is MNHNS and CDR2 SASEGT. V lost 4 bases, J lost 0 bases, and 22 bases lay in between. In nucleotides, the CDR3 is TGTGCCAGCAGTGGCGGGACTTTTCTTTCCGCTCACTCCTACGAGCAGTACTTC. Translating it yields CASSGGTFLSAHSYEQYF.

The chain employs TRBV5-4 and TRBJ1-1; weak D call: TRBD1 (5 bases). Trimming cost V 0 bases and J 4 bases, with 13 bases left between them. The CDR3 sequence is 15 residues long. Germline CDR1 SGHNT, CDR2 YYREEE (reference sequence). CDR3 protein: CASSLGGGSRTEAFF. CDR3 bases: TGTGCCAGCAGCTTGGGTGGGGGGAGTCGCACTGAAGCTTTCTTT.

The V and J genes are TRBV10-3 and TRBJ2-7; the D gene is possibly TRBD1 (5 bases). The V and J ends lost 3 bases and 5 bases respectively, with 8 bases between them. The CDR3 length is 12 residues. Germline lookup yields CDR1 ENHRY and CDR2 SYGVKD. The CDR3 region is CAISDRVDEQYF. The CDR3 DNA sequence: TGTGCCATCAGTGACAGGGTCGACGAGCAGTACTTC.

The chain joins TRBV24-1 to TRBJ1-2; the D is unclear. The CDR3 is 13 residues long. Trimming cost V 1 base and J 8 bases, with 10 bases left between them. CDR1 and CDR2 from the germline V gene are KGHDR and SFDVKD. CDR3 nucleotide sequence: TGTGCCACCAGTGATTTTTCTTCTCGGGGCTACACCTTC. Encoded protein: CATSDFSSRGYTF.

The chain combines TRBV18 with TRBJ1-1; TRBD1 might be the D (6 bases). Trimming cost V 5 bases and J 3 bases, with 10 bases left between them. The germline V gene encodes CDR1 KGHSH and CDR2 LQKENI. This CDR3 spans 13 amino acids. This chain's CDR3 is CASSTTGYTEAFF. In DNA, the CDR3 is TGTGCCAGCTCAACTACAGGGTACACTGAAGCTTTCTTT.

The CDR3 reads CASSSNRGRGTEAFF. The CDR3, as DNA: TGTGCCAGCAGCTCGAACAGGGGGCGAGGTACTGAAGCTTTCTTT. The V and J genes are TRBV7-2 and TRBJ1-1, with 9 positions matching TRBD1. The CDR3 is 15 amino acids. The germline V gene encodes CDR1 SGHTA and CDR2 FQGNSA. V lost 4 bases to trimming and J lost 5 bases; unmatched junction nucleotides: 8.

The J gene is TRBJ2-1, the V gene TRBV11-2; possible D gene TRBD2, 7 bases. The germline gives CDR1 SGHAT, CDR2 FQNNGV. The CDR3 has 15 amino acids. V dropped 5 bases and J dropped 8 bases, with 19 bases sitting between them. CDR3 in DNA: TGTGCCAGCAGCCGTCCGGGGGGCGCTCGGCATGAGCAGTTCTTC. It is translated as CASSRPGGARHEQFF.

For the CDR3, the DNA is TGCAGTGGGACAGCCCCCTATGGCTACACCTTC. It specifies CSGTAPYGYTF. The rearrangement joins TRBV20-1 to TRBJ1-2, with a weak D call TRBD1 (6 bases). The germline V gene has CDR1 DFQATT and CDR2 SNEGSKA (reference sequence). CDR3 size: 11 residues. V was cut by 7 bases and J by 4 bases, with 10 bases left in between.

The CDR3 region is CASSYLGQGQTQYF. CDR3 DNA: TGTGCCAGCAGTTACTTAGGACAGGGACAGACCCAGTACTTC. The V gene is TRBV6-6, the J gene TRBJ2-5; TRBD1 agrees at 8 bases. Trimming took 1 base from V and 6 from J; bases not matched to a gene: 4. This CDR3 region has 14 residues. From germline, CDR1 is MNHNY and CDR2 SVGAGI (reference sequence).

The chain carries TRBV6-2 or TRBV6-3 and TRBJ2-1; the D is unclear. The V and J ends lost 4 bases and 4 bases respectively, with 8 bases between them. This CDR3 spans 13 amino acids. In germline, CDR1 is MNHEY, CDR2 SVGEGT. The CDR3 nucleotides read TGTGCCAGCAGTTCCCTCCCTTACAATGAGCAGTTCTTC. Translation: CASSSLPYNEQFF.

The gene calls are TRBV7-6 and TRBJ2-7; 7 bases map to TRBD1. With 0 bases clipped from V and 3 bases from J, the junction kept 5 bases outside the gene matches. The germline V gene has CDR1 SGHVS and CDR2 FNYEAQ. This CDR3 is built from 15 residues. The CDR3 loop is CASSLASGQIYEQYF. CDR3 in DNA: TGTGCCAGCAGCTTAGCCTCGGGACAGATCTACGAGCAGTACTTC.